These T cell receptor beta chains were read from a single sample in a study of a mutant IDH1 vaccine in newly diagnosed glioma. These receptors' antigens are unknown. Sequenced by immunoSEQ multiplex PCR; TCRdb stores in-frame clones only, minus some. The table lists 40,000 or so clones, around 74% of them singletons. The material sequenced was PBMCs, taken from a glioma patient whose treatment included an IDH1 peptide vaccine. These TCRs come from a man in his forties or fifties with glioma. CDR3s include the opening cysteine and the closing phenylalanine or tryptophan. Each record gives: clone size, V gene, D gene, J gene, CDR3 protein, CDR3 DNA. A D gene is named only where the DNA matches it firmly. Size is stated for part of the rows, as once, few or many counts, or as a class when the clone is expanded.

>.|TRBV2|.|TRBJ1-3
CASRATHSGNTIYF
TGTGCCAGCAGGGCCACACACTCTGGAAACACCATATATTTT
>.|TRBV7-9|.|TRBJ1-6
CASSLAKQGWSPLHF
TGTGCCAGCAGCTTAGCGAAACAGGGCTGGTCACCCCTCCACTTT
>.|TRBV30|TRBD1|TRBJ1-5
CAWSPQGQVNQPQHF
TGTGCCTGGAGTCCCCAAGGACAGGTCAATCAGCCCCAGCATTTT
>.|TRBV30|TRBD2|TRBJ2-2
CAWSTSGGDTGELFF
TGTGCCTGGAGTACTAGCGGGGGGGACACCGGGGAGCTGTTTTTT
>.|TRBV4-3|.|TRBJ2-3
CASSQDRRRDTQYF
TGCGCCAGCAGCCAAGATAGGCGGCGGGATACGCAGTATTTT
>.|TRBV7-2|.|TRBJ2-3
CASSFARTFSADTQYF
TGTGCCAGCAGCTTCGCCAGGACTTTTTCGGCGGATACGCAGTATTTT
>.|TRBV7-2|TRBD2|TRBJ2-5
CASSLAGGRQETQYF
TGTGCCAGCAGCCTAGCGGGGGGGCGACAAGAGACCCAGTACTTC
>.|TRBV5-1|TRBD1|TRBJ1-4
CASSPSPPGQGREKLFF
TGCGCCAGCAGCCCGTCCCCTCCGGGACAGGGGAGGGAAAAACTGTTTTTT
>.|TRBV7-2|.|TRBJ2-1
CASSPNPRGENEQFF
TGTGCCAGCAGCCCAAACCCCCGGGGAGAGAATGAGCAGTTCTTC
>.|TRBV27|TRBD1|TRBJ1-2
CASSSYRGNYGYTF
TGTGCCAGCAGTTCCTACAGGGGTAACTATGGCTACACCTTC
>.|TRBV18|.|TRBJ2-3
CASSPPGQSTDTQYF
TGTGCCAGCTCACCACCGGGACAAAGCACAGATACGCAGTATTTT
>few|TRBV30|TRBD1|TRBJ1-2
CAWSQHSGGIYGYTF
TGTGCCTGGAGTCAACACTCAGGGGGAATCTATGGCTACACCTTC
>.|TRBV7-2|.|TRBJ2-5
CASSLSASTETQYF
TGTGCCAGCAGCTTATCAGCATCGACAGAGACCCAGTACTTC
>.|TRBV5-4|.|TRBJ1-5
CAYSRDRVRQPQHF
TGTGCCTACTCCAGGGATCGGGTACGTCAGCCCCAGCATTTT
>.|TRBV19|.|TRBJ1-1
CASLSRAGTEAFF
TGTGCCAGTCTGTCCCGGGCGGGCACTGAAGCTTTCTTT
>.|TRBV10-3|.|TRBJ1-5
CAISGGAGQPQHF
TGTGCCATCAGTGGGGGGGCGGGCCAGCCCCAGCATTTT
>.|TRBV11-3|.|TRBJ2-5
CASSRRGGETQYF
TGTGCCAGCAGCCGTAGAGGGGGAGAGACCCAGTACTTC
>.|TRBV2|TRBD1|TRBJ2-3
CASSGGQGGSTDTQYF
TGTGCCAGCAGCGGCGGACAGGGTGGTAGCACAGATACGCAGTATTTT
>.|TRBV19|TRBD1|TRBJ2-7
CASSVTGTGSYEQYF
TGTGCCAGTAGTGTCACGGGGACAGGGTCCTACGAGCAGTACTTC
>.|TRBV5-4|.|TRBJ2-7
CASSLAGQGNEQYF
TGTGCCAGCAGCCTGGCGGGGCAGGGGAACGAGCAGTACTTC
>.|TRBV6-1|.|TRBJ1-3
CASSEAGQLGHF
TGTGCCAGCAGTGAAGCGGGGCAATTGGGACATTTT
>once|TRBV7-2|.|TRBJ1-2
CASSLSAINYGYTF
TGTGCCAGCAGCTTATCGGCCATTAACTATGGCTACACCTTC
>.|TRBV9|.|TRBJ1-1
CASSATLNQNTEAFF
TGTGCCAGCAGCGCTACCCTCAACCAAAACACTGAAGCTTTCTTT
>.|TRBV5-1|TRBD1|TRBJ1-1
CASSSGTGGAFF
TGCGCCAGCAGCTCGGGGACAGGGGGAGCTTTCTTT
>.|TRBV6-5|.|TRBJ1-5
CASSYSSRPNQPQHF
TGTGCCAGCAGTTACTCGAGTCGACCCAATCAGCCCCAGCATTTT
>.|TRBV5-6|.|TRBJ1-2
CASSPPAGYGYTF
TGTGCCAGCAGCCCCCCAGCGGGCTATGGCTACACCTTC
>.|TRBV6-1|.|TRBJ2-2
CASSRGGNTGELFF
TGTGCCAGCAGTCGTGGGGGGAACACCGGGGAGCTGTTTTTT
>.|TRBV10-3|.|TRBJ2-1
CAISAPGAGSYNEQFF
TGTGCCATCAGTGCCCCGGGGGCCGGGTCCTACAATGAGCAGTTCTTC
>.|TRBV6-5|.|TRBJ2-3
CASKPRPADTQYF
TGTGCCAGCAAGCCTAGGCCGGCAGATACGCAGTATTTT